These 32 T cell receptor beta chains were all obtained from the same sample, sequenced in a study of beta chain features in type 1 diabetes. The study, taken as a whole, reports: Patients with Type 1 diabetes showed moderately but significantly shorter TCRB CDR3s in all four CD4+ subsets.

Investigators reverse transcribed all isolated RNA, so they sequenced expressed TCRB transcripts. Some clones are missing from TCRdb's copy, which holds only in-frame ones; the method was immunoSEQ multiplex PCR. The table includes 680,000 or so clones, around 15% detected once. Antigens of these TCRs are unknown. The sequencing input was naive CD4+ T cells from blood. All receptors derive from a man between 18 and 29 years old with type 1 diabetes.

The chain combines TRBV30 with TRBJ1-3; TRBD1 matches at 8 bases. This CDR3 is built from 14 residues. The J segment lost 3 bases and the V segment lost 5 bases, leaving 6 bases of the junction unmatched. CDR1 and CDR2 (germline): GTSNPN, SVGIG (reference sequence). CDR3 sequence reads: CAWSFGQGGNTIYF. Written as DNA, the CDR3 is TGTGCCTGGTCCTTCGGACAGGGTGGAAACACCATATATTTT.

This chain uses TRBV5-4 with TRBJ1-2, with no clear D. This CDR3 is built from 14 residues. Per germline, CDR1 SGHNT and CDR2 YYREEE (reference sequence). V lost 4 bases, J lost 1 base, and 11 bases lay in between. The CDR3 loop reads CASSRTELNYGYTF. The CDR3 DNA is TGTGCCAGCAGCCGGACGGAGCTTAACTATGGCTACACCTTC.

This clone turned up a few times. The chain carries TRBV5-1 and TRBJ2-7; 8 bases match TRBD1. V dropped 2 bases and J dropped 13; count of bases not matched to a gene: 14. This CDR3 is built from 14 residues. The germline V gene has CDR1 SGHRS and CDR2 YFSETQ. In DNA form, the CDR3 reads TGCGCCAGCAGCTTTTCCGGGACAGGAATATCGGATTACTTC. This sequence encodes CASSFSGTGISDYF.

This clone has more than one count but fewer than ten. This sequence joins TRBV4-1 and TRBJ2-5, with 8 nucleotides matching TRBD1. V lost 4 bases, J lost 5 bases, and 6 bases stayed unmatched. The CDR3 runs to 14 residues. The germline V gene encodes CDR1 MGHRA and CDR2 YSYEKL. The CDR3 loop reads CASSPPPGGETQYF. The CDR3 DNA reads TGCGCCAGCAGCCCACCCCCAGGGGGCGAGACCCAGTACTTC.

V gene TRBV19 combines with J gene TRBJ1-5; D remains unclear. CDR3 length: 13 residues. The germline gives CDR1 LNHDA, CDR2 SQIVND (reference sequence). Trimming left V 5 bases short and J 0 bases short, with 5 bases between. CDR3 residues: CASSPVSNQPQHF. The CDR3 DNA follows: TGTGCCAGTAGTCCAGTTAGCAATCAGCCCCAGCATTTT. The whole variable domain, remainder taken from reference TRBV19 and TRBJ1-5, is DGGITQSPKYLFRKEGQNVTLSCEQNLNHDAMYWYRQDPGQGLRLIYYSQIVNDFQKGDIAEGYSVSREKKESFPLTVTSAQKNPTAFYLCASSPVSNQPQHFGDGTRLSIL.

The sample holds a few counts of this clone. The chain links TRBV5-1 to TRBJ2-5, with 13 bases that match TRBD2. The length of the CDR3 is 16 residues. The ends lost 0 bases at V and 3 bases at J; junction bases unmatched: 2. The germline CDR1 and CDR2 sequences are SGHRS and YFSETQ. The DNA of the CDR3 is TGCGCCAGCAGCTTGGCAGGACTAGCGGGGGAAGAGACCCAGTACTTC. As protein: CASSLAGLAGEETQYF.

V and J are TRBV29-1 and TRBJ1-5; a possible D gene is TRBD1 (5 bases). V lost 4 bases and J 5 bases, leaving 15 bases between the germline ends. Per the germline V gene, CDR1 is SQVTM and CDR2 is ANQGSEA. The CDR3 is 14 amino acids. This CDR3 is CSVGDGRIDQPQHF. CDR3 coding DNA: TGCAGCGTTGGGGACGGCAGGATAGATCAGCCCCAGCATTTT.

As DNA, the CDR3 is TGTGCCAGCTCACCGCAACCAATGAACACTGAAGCTTTCTTT. Translating it yields CASSPQPMNTEAFF. The V and J genes are TRBV18 and TRBJ1-1; the D is unclear. CDR3 length equals 14 residues. Germline CDR1 and CDR2: KGHSH and LQKENI. V was pared by 3 bases and J by 0 bases, with 8 bases between. Filled out from reference TRBV18 and TRBJ1-1, the complete variable domain reads NAGVMQNPRHLVRRRGQEARLRCSPMKGHSHVYWYRQLPEEGLKFMVYLQKENIIDESGMPKERFSAEFPKEGPSILRIQQVVRGDSAAYFCASSPQPMNTEAFFGQGTRLTVV.

In DNA, the CDR3 is TGCGCCAGCAGCCAAGGGGCAGGGGGACGTCAGCCCCAGCATTTT. Its protein product is CASSQGAGGRQPQHF. This chain links TRBV4-1 with TRBJ1-5, with TRBD1 matching 7 bases. The CDR3 extends over 15 amino acids. V lost 1 base, J lost 6 bases, and 6 bases stayed unmatched. Germline V lookup: CDR1 MGHRA, CDR2 YSYEKL.

The chain uses TRBV30 and TRBJ1-1, with D maybe TRBD1 (6 bases). CDR1 and CDR2 from the germline V gene are GTSNPN and SVGIG (reference sequence). The V gene lost 3 bases and the J gene lost 3 bases, with 11 bases spanning the gap. The CDR3 loop spans 13 amino acids. The CDR3 is CAWRDRGDTEAFF. The DNA for the CDR3 is TGTGCCTGGAGGGACAGAGGGGACACTGAAGCTTTCTTT.

The table lists this clone with a few counts. Other DNA sequences in the same sample also yield this CDR3. The rearrangement joins TRBV7-2 to TRBJ1-1, with 8 bases identical to TRBD1. J lost 0 bases, V lost 5 bases, and 2 bases had no gene match. Germline V gives CDR1 SGHTA, CDR2 FQGNSA. The CDR3 covers 14 residues. The CDR3, as DNA: TGTGCCAGCAGCCTGACAGGGGTGAACACTGAAGCTTTCTTT. Its protein is CASSLTGVNTEAFF.

This clone turned up a few times. The chain uses TRBV5-8 and TRBJ1-4; no definite D call. The CDR3 totals 14 residues. Germline lookup yields CDR1 SGHTS and CDR2 YDEGEE. The ends were cut back, 2 bases at V and 8 bases at J, with 13 bases in the middle. CDR3 residues: CASSFGRLLEKLFF. In nucleotides, the CDR3 is TGTGCCAGCAGCTTTGGACGTCTCCTAGAAAAACTGTTTTTT. Using reference TRBV5-8 and TRBJ1-4 for the parts outside the CDR3, the full variable domain is EAGVTQSPTHLIKTRGQQATLRCSPISGHTSVYWYQQALGLGLQFLLWYDEGEERNRGNFPPRFSGRQFPNYSSELNVNALELEDSALYLCASSFGRLLEKLFFGSGTQLSVL.

The chain uses TRBV7-9 and TRBJ2-2; no clear D. Per the germline V gene, CDR1 is SEHNR and CDR2 is FQNEAQ (reference sequence). V was cut by 3 bases and J by 7 bases, with 9 bases left in between. This CDR3 is 13 amino acids long. CDR3 residues: CASSFGGFGELFF. The CDR3 coding sequence is TGTGCCAGCAGCTTCGGCGGCTTCGGGGAGCTGTTTTTT.

This sequence joins TRBV30 and TRBJ2-7, with 7 bases aligning to TRBD2. The DNA end favors TRBJ2-5, so the J call may be wrong. Looked up from germline, CDR1 is GTSNPN and CDR2 is SVGIG (reference sequence). The CDR3 runs 11 residues. The CDR3 DNA reads as TGTGCCTGGGGGAGGGCAGAGACCCAGTACTTC. This gives the protein CAWGRAETQYF.

This clone was found a few times. V usage is TRBV13 and J usage is TRBJ2-5; 7 bases are a match to TRBD1. There are 15 residues in the CDR3. Trimming took 5 bases from V and 5 from J; bases not matched to a gene: 11. The germline CDR1 and CDR2 sequences are PRHDT and FYEKMQ (reference sequence). The CDR3 loop is CASSTDRAPSETQYF. DNA for the CDR3: TGTGCCAGCAGCACAGACAGGGCACCGTCCGAGACCCAGTACTTC.

The rearrangement joins TRBV29-1 to TRBJ2-5; D is perhaps TRBD1 (6 bases). Germline CDR1 reads SQVTM; CDR2 reads ANQGSEA. The CDR3 consists of 12 residues. The CDR3 is CNANRAQETQYF. CDR3 bases: TGCAACGCCAACAGGGCCCAAGAGACCCAGTACTTC.

The chain recombines TRBV7-6 with TRBJ2-7; D may be TRBD1 or TRBD2 (5 bases each). Germline CDR1 and CDR2: SGHVS and FNYEAQ. Trimming shortened V by 4 bases and J by 4 bases, and 20 bases separated the two germline ends. This CDR3 is 16 amino acids long. CDR3 loop: CASSSGDRDGKYEQYF. CDR3 bases: TGTGCCAGCAGCTCCGGAGACCGGGACGGGAAATACGAGCAGTACTTC.

The chain uses TRBV10-2 and TRBJ1-2, with D possibly matching TRBD1 (5 bases). From germline, CDR1 is WSHSY and CDR2 SAAADI. Trimming took off 3 bases at V and 0 bases at J, with 11 bases between the two ends. The CDR3 is 15 amino acids. CDR3 coding DNA: TGCGCCAGCAGTGATACAGGAGCTACTAACTATGGCTACACCTTC. Translation: CASSDTGATNYGYTF.

The J gene is TRBJ1-4, the V gene TRBV4-2, with D perhaps matching TRBD1 (5 bases). The V gene lost 1 base and the J gene lost 1 base, with 7 bases spanning the gap. The germline gives CDR1 LGHNA, CDR2 YNFKEQ. The CDR3 is 15 amino acids. This CDR3 is CASSQVGGTNEKLFF. The CDR3 DNA reads TGTGCCAGCAGCCAAGTCGGGGGAACTAATGAAAAACTGTTTTTT.

CDR3 nucleotide sequence: TGTGCCAGCAATGAGGGACGGCGATTTAGCTATGGCTACACCTTC. Its protein product is CASNEGRRFSYGYTF. V usage is TRBV6-7 and J usage is TRBJ1-2, with a tentative D call TRBD1 (5 bases). TRBV6-7 is noted as an ORF with a role that remains uncertain. The CDR3 runs to 15 residues. V dropped 7 bases and J dropped 4 bases, with 19 bases sitting between them.

There are a few counts of this clone. The rearrangement uses TRBV29-1 and TRBJ2-1, with 15 bases matching TRBD2. J was trimmed by 4 bases and V by 5 bases; bases with no gene match: 9. This CDR3 is 17 amino acids long. CDR1 and CDR2 (germline): SQVTM, ANQGSEA. CDR3 amino acids: CSVPPGLAGGLYNEQFF. Here the CDR3 DNA reads TGCAGCGTTCCACCGGGACTAGCGGGGGGCCTTTACAATGAGCAGTTCTTC.

This clone was counted a few times. This chain uses TRBV5-1 with TRBJ2-7; 8 bases align to TRBD1. The germline V gene encodes CDR1 SGHRS and CDR2 YFSETQ. Trimming took 0 bases from V and 2 from J; bases not matched to a gene: 13. This CDR3 is 18 amino acids long. CDR3: CASSLAPRTGQSTYEQYF. The DNA for the CDR3 is TGCGCCAGCAGCTTGGCTCCAAGGACAGGGCAATCTACCTACGAGCAGTACTTC.

V gene TRBV30 combines with J gene TRBJ1-2; D is undetermined. The CDR3 loop spans 13 amino acids. The V end lost 0 bases, the J end lost 4 bases, and 9 bases lay between the germline ends. Germline-derived CDR1 and CDR2 are GTSNPN and SVGIG (reference sequence). The CDR3 DNA sequence: TGTGCCTGGAGTGTGGGCAGGTTCTATGGCTACACCTTC. Translating gives CAWSVGRFYGYTF.

A few counts support this clone. Other nucleotide sequences in the sample specify the same CDR3. The chain has TRBV2 and TRBJ2-7; the D is unclear. Trimming took off 5 bases at V and 3 bases at J, with 5 bases between the two ends. The CDR3 sequence is 11 residues long. The V gene's germline CDR1 is SNHLY and CDR2 FYNNEI. The CDR3 DNA sequence: TGTGCCAGCAGTCGGAGCTACGAGCAGTACTTC. Encoded protein: CASSRSYEQYF.

This clone showed up just a few times. This chain uses TRBV25-1 with TRBJ1-1; D uncertain. V dropped 6 bases and J dropped 6 bases, with 8 bases sitting between them. Germline V gene sequence: CDR1 MGHDK, CDR2 SYGVNS. This CDR3 has 11 residues. CDR3 region: CASRDIAEAFF. CDR3 coding DNA: TGTGCCAGCAGAGACATTGCTGAAGCTTTCTTT.

The chain joins TRBV25-1 to TRBJ2-2; TRBD1 matches 7 bases. The CDR3 spans 16 residues. The trim removed 5 bases at V and 2 bases at J, leaving 8 bases unmatched. Germline lookup yields CDR1 MGHDK and CDR2 SYGVNS. CDR3 region: CASSLSRQGNTGELFF. As DNA, the CDR3 is TGTGCCAGCAGTCTCTCCCGACAGGGTAACACCGGGGAGCTGTTTTTT.

A few counts support this clone. The J gene is TRBJ2-5, the V gene TRBV7-2; TRBD1 matches at 8 bases. After removal of 6 bases from V and 5 bases from J, the junction contained 11 bases not matched to a gene. Germline V gene lookup returns CDR1 SGHTA and CDR2 FQGNSA. This CDR3 is built from 15 residues. The CDR3 DNA reads TGTGCCAGCAGTCCTGGACAGGGAGGCGGTGAGACCCAGTACTTC. Encoded protein: CASSPGQGGGETQYF.

On this clone itself: Distinct nucleotide sequences in the sample also encode this CDR3. The chain uses TRBV11-2 and TRBJ1-1, with D possibly being TRBD1 (6 bases). This CDR3 spans 13 amino acids. Trimming stripped 6 bases from V and 3 bases from J, with 11 bases between. Per the germline V gene, CDR1 is SGHAT and CDR2 is FQNNGV. The chain's CDR3 is CASSSQGDTEAFF. Written as DNA, the CDR3 is TGTGCCAGCAGTTCACAGGGAGACACTGAAGCTTTCTTT.

The chain carries TRBV5-6 and TRBJ1-1; TRBD1 might be the D (5 bases). CDR1 and CDR2 (germline): SGHDT, YYEEEE. The CDR3 contains 16 residues. The V end lost 3 bases, the J end lost 2 bases, and 17 bases lay between the germline ends. Here the CDR3 reads CASSSYLDIKNTEAFF. The CDR3 bases are TGTGCCAGCAGCTCTTACCTGGACATAAAAAACACTGAAGCTTTCTTT.

This clone came up a few times. The chain joins TRBV9 to TRBJ1-2; D is unclear. Germline V lookup: CDR1 SGDLS, CDR2 YYNGEE. The V end lost 3 bases, the J end lost 0 bases, and 9 bases lay between the germline ends. The CDR3 covers 14 residues. This CDR3 reads CASSGTPTNYGYTF. The CDR3, as DNA: TGTGCCAGCAGCGGGACCCCTACTAACTATGGCTACACCTTC. Complete variable domain (other parts from reference TRBV9 and TRBJ1-2): DSGVTQTPKHLITATGQRVTLRCSPRSGDLSVYWYQQSLDQGLQFLIQYYNGEERAKGNILERFSAQQFPDLHSELNLSSLELGDSALYFCASSGTPTNYGYTFGSGTRLTVV.

This chain connects TRBV4-1 to TRBJ1-6, with D perhaps matching TRBD1 (6 bases). V was clipped by 1 base and J by 0 bases, with 13 bases between them. Looked up from germline, CDR1 is MGHRA and CDR2 is YSYEKL. This CDR3 is built from 18 residues. The CDR3 sequence is CASSQVLTGSSYNSPLHF. The CDR3 nucleotides read TGCGCCAGCAGCCAAGTCCTTACAGGGAGCTCCTATAATTCACCCCTCCACTTT.

The CDR3 protein is CASSSGGDNNEQFF. CDR3 coding DNA: TGTGCCAGTAGTAGCGGGGGAGACAACAATGAGCAGTTCTTC. The rearrangement uses TRBV19 and TRBJ2-1; TRBD2 agrees at 7 bases. Germline V gene data show CDR1 as LNHDA and CDR2 as SQIVND (reference sequence). The length of the CDR3 is 14 residues. The V gene end was trimmed by 4 bases and the J gene end by 5 bases; junction bases not matched to a gene: 5.